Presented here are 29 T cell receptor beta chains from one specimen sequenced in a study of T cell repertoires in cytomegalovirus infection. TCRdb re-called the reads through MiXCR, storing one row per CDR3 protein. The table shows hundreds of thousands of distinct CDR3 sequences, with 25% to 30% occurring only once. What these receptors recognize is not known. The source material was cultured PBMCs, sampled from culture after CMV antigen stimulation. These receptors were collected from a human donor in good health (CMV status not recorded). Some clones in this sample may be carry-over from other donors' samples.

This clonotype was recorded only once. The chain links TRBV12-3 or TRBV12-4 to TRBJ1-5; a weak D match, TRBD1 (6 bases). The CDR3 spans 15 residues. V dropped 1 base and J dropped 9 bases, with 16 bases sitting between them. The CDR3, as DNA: TGTGCCAGCAGTTTAGATCCGGGGGCGGCACGGCCCCAGCATTTT. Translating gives CASSLDPGAARPQHF.

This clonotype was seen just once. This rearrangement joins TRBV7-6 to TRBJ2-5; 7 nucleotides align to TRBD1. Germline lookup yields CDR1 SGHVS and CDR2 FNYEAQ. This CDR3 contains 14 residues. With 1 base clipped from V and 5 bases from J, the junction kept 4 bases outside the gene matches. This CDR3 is CASSLERGPETQYF. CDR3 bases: TGTGCCAGCAGCTTAGAAAGGGGGCCTGAGACCCAGTACTTC.

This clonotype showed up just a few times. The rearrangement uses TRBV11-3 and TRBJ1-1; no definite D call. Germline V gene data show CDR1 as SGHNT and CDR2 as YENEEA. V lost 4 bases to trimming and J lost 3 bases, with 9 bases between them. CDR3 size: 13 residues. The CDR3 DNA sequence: TGTGCCAGCAGCTCGCGACGGGACACTGAAGCTTTCTTT. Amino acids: CASSSRRDTEAFF.

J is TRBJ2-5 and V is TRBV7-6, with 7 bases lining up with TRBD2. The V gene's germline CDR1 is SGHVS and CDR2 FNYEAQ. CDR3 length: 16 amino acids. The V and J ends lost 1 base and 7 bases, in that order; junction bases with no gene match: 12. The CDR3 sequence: CASSLVTGGTLWTQYF. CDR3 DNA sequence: TGTGCCAGCAGCTTAGTAACGGGGGGAACGCTTTGGACCCAGTACTTC.

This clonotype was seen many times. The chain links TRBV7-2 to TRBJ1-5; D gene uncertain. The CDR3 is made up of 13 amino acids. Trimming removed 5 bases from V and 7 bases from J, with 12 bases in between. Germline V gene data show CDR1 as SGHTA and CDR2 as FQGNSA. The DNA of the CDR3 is TGTGCCAGCAGCCGGGGTGGTAGGCAGCCCCAGCATTTT. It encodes CASSRGGRQPQHF. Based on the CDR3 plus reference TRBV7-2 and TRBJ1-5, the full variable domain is GAGVSQSPSNKVTEKGKDVELRCDPISGHTALYWYRQSLGQGLEFLIYFQGNSAPDKSGLPSDRFSAERTGGSVSTLTIQRTQQEDSAVYLCASSRGGRQPQHFGDGTRLSIL.

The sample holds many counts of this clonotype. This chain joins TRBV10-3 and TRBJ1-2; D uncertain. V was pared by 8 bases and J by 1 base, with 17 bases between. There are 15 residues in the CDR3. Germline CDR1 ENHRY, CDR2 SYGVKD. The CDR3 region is CAIVNGLTLNYGYTF. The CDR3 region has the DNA TGTGCCATCGTGAACGGCCTTACTCTTAACTATGGCTACACCTTC.

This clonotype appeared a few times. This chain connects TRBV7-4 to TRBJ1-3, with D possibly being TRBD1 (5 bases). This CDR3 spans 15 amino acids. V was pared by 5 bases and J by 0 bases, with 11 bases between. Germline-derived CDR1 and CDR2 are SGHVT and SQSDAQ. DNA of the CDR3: TGTGCCAGCAGCCCACCGGGACTCTCTGGAAACACCATATATTTT. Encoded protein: CASSPPGLSGNTIYF. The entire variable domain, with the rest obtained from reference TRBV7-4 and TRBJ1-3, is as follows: GAGVSQSPRYKVAKRGRDVALRCDSISGHVTLYWYRQTLGQGSEVLTYSQSDAQRDKSGRPSGRFSAERPERSVSTLKIQRTEQGDSAVYLCASSPPGLSGNTIYFGEGSWLTVV.

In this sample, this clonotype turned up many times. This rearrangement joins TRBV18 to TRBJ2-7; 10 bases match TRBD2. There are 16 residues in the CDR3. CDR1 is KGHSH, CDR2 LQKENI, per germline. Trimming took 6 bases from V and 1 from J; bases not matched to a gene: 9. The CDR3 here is CASSPQLAGLSYEQYF. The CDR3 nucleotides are TGTGCCAGCTCGCCCCAACTAGCGGGACTTTCCTACGAGCAGTACTTC. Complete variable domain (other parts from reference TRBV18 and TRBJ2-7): NAGVMQNPRHLVRRRGQEARLRCSPMKGHSHVYWYRQLPEEGLKFMVYLQKENIIDESGMPKERFSAEFPKEGPSILRIQQVVRGDSAAYFCASSPQLAGLSYEQYFGPGTRLTVT.

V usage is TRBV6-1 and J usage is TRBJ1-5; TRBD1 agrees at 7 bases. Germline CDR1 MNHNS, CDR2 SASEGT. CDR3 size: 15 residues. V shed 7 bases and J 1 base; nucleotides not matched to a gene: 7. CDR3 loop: CASKRQGSSNQPQHF. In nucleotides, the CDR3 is TGTGCCAGCAAAAGACAGGGATCGAGCAATCAGCCCCAGCATTTT.

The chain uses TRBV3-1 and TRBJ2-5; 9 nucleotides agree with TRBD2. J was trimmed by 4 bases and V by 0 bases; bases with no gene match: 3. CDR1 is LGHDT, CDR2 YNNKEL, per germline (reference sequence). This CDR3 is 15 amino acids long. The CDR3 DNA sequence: TGTGCCAGCAGCCAAGATCAACTAGCGGGAGAGACCCAGTACTTC. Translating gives CASSQDQLAGETQYF.

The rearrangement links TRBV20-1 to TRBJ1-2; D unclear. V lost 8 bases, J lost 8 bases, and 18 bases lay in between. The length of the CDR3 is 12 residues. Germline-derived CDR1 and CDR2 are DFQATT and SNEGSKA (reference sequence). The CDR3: CSPRTPPDGYTF. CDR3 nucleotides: TGCAGTCCGAGGACCCCCCCGGACGGCTACACCTTC.

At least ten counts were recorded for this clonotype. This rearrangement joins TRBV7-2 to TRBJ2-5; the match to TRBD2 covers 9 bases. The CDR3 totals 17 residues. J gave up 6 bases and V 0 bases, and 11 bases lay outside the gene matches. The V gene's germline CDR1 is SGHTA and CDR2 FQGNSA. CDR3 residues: CASSLASGGRGGKTQYF. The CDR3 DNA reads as TGTGCCAGCAGCTTAGCTAGCGGGGGACGCGGTGGGAAGACCCAGTACTTC.

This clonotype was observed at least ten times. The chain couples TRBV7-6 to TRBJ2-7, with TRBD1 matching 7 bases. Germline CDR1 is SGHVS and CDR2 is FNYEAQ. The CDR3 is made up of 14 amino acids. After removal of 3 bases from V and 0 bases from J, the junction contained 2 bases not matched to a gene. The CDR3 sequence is CASSLGQSSYEQYF. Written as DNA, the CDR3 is TGTGCCAGCAGCTTGGGACAGAGCTCCTACGAGCAGTACTTC.

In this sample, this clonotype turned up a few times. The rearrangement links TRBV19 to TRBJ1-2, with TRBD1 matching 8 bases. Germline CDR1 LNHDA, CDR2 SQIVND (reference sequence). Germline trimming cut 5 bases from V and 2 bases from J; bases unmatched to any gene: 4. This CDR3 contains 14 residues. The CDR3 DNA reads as TGTGCCAGTAGTTTGACAGGGGACAACTATGGCTACACCTTC. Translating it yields CASSLTGDNYGYTF.

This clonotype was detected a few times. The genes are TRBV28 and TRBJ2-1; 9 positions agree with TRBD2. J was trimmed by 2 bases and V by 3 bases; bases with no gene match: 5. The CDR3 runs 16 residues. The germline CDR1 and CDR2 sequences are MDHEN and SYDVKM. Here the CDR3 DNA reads TGTGCCAGCAGTTTGATAGCGGGAGTCCCCTACAATGAGCAGTTCTTC. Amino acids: CASSLIAGVPYNEQFF.

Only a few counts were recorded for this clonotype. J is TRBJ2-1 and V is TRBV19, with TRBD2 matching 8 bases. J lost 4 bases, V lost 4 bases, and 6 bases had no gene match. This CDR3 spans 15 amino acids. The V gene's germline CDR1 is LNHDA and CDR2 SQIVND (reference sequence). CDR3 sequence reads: CASSTREGLYNEQFF. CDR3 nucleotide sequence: TGTGCCAGTAGTACACGGGAGGGACTATACAATGAGCAGTTCTTC.

The CDR3 loop is CASSYSMPGRSNQPQHF. CDR3 in DNA: TGTGCCAGCAGTTACTCGATGCCAGGCCGTAGCAATCAGCCCCAGCATTTT. The V call is TRBV6-5, the J call TRBJ1-5; D unclear. The CDR3 covers 17 residues. The germline V gene encodes CDR1 MNHEY and CDR2 SVGAGI. V lost 0 bases and J lost 0, with 12 bases in between.

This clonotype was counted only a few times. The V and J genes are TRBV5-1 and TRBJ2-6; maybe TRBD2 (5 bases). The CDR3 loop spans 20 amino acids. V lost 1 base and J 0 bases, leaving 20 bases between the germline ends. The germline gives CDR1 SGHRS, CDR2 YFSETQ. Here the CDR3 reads CASSLLVGGLSSSGANVLTF. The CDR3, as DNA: TGCGCCAGCAGCTTGTTGGTCGGAGGCCTCAGTTCCTCTGGGGCCAACGTCCTGACTTTC.

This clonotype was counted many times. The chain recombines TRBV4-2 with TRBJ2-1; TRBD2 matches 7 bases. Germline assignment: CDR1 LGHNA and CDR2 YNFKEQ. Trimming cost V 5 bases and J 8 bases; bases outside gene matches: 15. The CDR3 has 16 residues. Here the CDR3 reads CASSGPGTNLAHEQFF. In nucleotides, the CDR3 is TGTGCCAGCAGCGGGCCCGGGACTAACCTAGCACATGAGCAGTTCTTC.

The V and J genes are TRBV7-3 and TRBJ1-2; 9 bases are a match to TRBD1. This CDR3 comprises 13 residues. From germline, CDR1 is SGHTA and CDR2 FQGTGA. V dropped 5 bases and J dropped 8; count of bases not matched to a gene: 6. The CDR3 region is CASSEQGAGGYTF. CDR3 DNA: TGTGCCAGCAGCGAACAGGGGGCTGGGGGCTACACCTTC.

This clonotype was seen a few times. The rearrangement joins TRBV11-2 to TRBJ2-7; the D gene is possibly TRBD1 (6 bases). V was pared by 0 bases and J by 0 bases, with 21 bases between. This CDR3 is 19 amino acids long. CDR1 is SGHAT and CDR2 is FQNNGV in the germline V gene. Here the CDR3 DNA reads TGTGCCAGCAGCTTAGATGATCCCAGGGGTCTCTCTCACTCCTACGAGCAGTACTTC. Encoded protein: CASSLDDPRGLSHSYEQYF.

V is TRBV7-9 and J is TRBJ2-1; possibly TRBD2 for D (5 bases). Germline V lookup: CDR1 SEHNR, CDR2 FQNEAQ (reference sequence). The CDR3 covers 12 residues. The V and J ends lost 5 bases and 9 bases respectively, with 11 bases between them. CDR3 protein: CASSAAGGEQFF. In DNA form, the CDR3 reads TGTGCCAGCAGCGCCGCGGGCGGTGAGCAGTTCTTC.

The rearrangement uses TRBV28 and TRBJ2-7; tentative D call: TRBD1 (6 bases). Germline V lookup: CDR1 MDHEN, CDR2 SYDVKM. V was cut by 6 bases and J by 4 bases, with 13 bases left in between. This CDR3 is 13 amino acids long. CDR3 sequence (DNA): TGTGCCAGCAGGGACGGGACACCTTACGAGCAGTACTTC. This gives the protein CASRDGTPYEQYF.

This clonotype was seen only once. CDR3 sequence reads: CASGLQGASEKLFF. CDR3 nucleotide sequence: TGTGCCAGTGGTCTCCAGGGGGCGAGCGAAAAACTGTTTTTT. The rearrangement uses TRBV19 and TRBJ1-4; 8 positions match TRBD1. With 8 bases clipped from V and 8 bases from J, the junction kept 10 bases outside the gene matches. Germline values: CDR1 LNHDA, CDR2 SQIVND (reference sequence). CDR3 length equals 14 residues.

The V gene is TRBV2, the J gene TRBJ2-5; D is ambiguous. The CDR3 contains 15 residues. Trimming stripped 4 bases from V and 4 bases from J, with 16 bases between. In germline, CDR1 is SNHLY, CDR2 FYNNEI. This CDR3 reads CASSVRLTKGETQYF. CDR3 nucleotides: TGTGCCAGCAGTGTCCGTCTAACAAAGGGAGAGACCCAGTACTTC.

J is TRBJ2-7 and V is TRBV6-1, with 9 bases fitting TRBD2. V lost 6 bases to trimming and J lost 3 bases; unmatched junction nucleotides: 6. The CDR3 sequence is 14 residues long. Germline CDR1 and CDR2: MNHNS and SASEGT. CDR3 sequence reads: CASRKSSGVYEQYF. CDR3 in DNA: TGTGCCAGCAGGAAGTCTAGCGGGGTCTACGAGCAGTACTTC.

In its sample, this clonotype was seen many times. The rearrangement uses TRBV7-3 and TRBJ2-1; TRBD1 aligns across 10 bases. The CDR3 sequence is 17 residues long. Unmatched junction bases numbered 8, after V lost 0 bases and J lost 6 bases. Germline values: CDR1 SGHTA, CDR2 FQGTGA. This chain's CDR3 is CASSLTPPGQGFNEQFF. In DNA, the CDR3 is TGTGCCAGCAGCTTAACGCCCCCGGGACAGGGGTTCAATGAGCAGTTCTTC.

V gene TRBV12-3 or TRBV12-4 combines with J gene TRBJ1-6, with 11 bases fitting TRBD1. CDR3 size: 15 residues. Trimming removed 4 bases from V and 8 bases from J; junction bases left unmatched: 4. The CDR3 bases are TGTGCCAGCAGTTCCCCGGGACAGGGGGATTCACCCCTCCACTTT. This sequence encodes CASSSPGQGDSPLHF.

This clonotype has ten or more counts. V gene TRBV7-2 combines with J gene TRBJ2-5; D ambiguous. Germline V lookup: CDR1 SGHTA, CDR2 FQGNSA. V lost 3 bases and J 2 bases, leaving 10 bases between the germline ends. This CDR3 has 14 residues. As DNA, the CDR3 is TGTGCCAGCAGCTTTGACCAAGGGCAAGAGACCCAGTACTTC. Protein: CASSFDQGQETQYF.